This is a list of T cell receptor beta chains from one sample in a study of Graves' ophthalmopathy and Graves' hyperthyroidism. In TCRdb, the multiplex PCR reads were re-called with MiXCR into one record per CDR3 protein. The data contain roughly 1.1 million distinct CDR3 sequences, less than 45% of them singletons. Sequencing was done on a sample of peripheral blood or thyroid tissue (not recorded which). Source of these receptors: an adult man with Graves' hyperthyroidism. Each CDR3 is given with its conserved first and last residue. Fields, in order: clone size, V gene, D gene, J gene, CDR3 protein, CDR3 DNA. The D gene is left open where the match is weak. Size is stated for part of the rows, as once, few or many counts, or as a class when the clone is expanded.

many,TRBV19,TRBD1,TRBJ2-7,CASRDRPSSYEQYF,TGTGCCAGTAGGGACAGGCCTTCGTCCTACGAGCAGTACTTC
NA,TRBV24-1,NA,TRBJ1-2,CARTTYGYTF,TGTGCCCGGACCACCTATGGCTACACCTTC
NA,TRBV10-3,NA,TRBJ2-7,CAISVEGAGVNEQYF,TGTGCCATCAGCGTTGAAGGGGCCGGGGTGAACGAGCAGTACTTC
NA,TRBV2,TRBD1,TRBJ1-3,CASSEAGTGRSGNTIYF,TGTGCCAGCAGTGAAGCGGGGACAGGCCGCTCTGGAAACACCATATATTTT
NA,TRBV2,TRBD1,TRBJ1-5,CASRPPYDRGGWQPQHF,TGTGCCAGCAGACCCCCTTATGACAGGGGCGGGTGGCAGCCCCAGCATTTT
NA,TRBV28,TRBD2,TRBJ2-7,CASSVLAGEAEQYF,TGTGCCAGCAGTGTACTAGCGGGAGAGGCCGAGCAGTACTTC
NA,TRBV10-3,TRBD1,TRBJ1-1,CAISATGGRNTEAFF,TGTGCCATCAGTGCTACAGGGGGCCGGAACACTGAAGCTTTCTTT
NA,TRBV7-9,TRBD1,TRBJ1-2,CASSQGQVDGYTF,TGTGCCAGCAGCCAAGGACAGGTGGACGGCTACACCTTC
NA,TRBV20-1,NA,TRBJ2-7,CSAADSYEQYF,TGCAGTGCTGCGGACTCCTACGAGCAGTACTTC
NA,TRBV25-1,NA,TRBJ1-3,CASSEFEAGNTIYF,TGTGCCAGCAGTGAGTTTGAAGCTGGAAACACCATATATTTT
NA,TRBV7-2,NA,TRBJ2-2,CASSLGVGLPNTGELFF,TGCGCCAGCAGCTTGGGGGTGGGACTCCCCAACACCGGGGAGCTGTTTTTT
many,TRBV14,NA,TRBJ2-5,CASSQVLEKTQYF,TGTGCCAGCAGCCAAGTTCTAGAAAAGACCCAGTACTTC
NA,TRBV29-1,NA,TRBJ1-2,CSVGGVQDGYTF,TGCAGCGTCGGGGGGGTCCAAGATGGCTACACCTTC
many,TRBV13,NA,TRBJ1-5,CASSSDLNQPQHF,TGTGCCAGCAGCTCGGACCTAAATCAGCCCCAGCATTTT
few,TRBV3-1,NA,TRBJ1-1,CASSQGGHRTSSFF,TGTGCCAGCAGCCAAGGTGGTCACAGGACATCTTCTTTCTTT
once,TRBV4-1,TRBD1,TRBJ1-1,CASSRDRRQGARNTEAFF,TGCGCCAGCAGCCGAGATCGTCGACAGGGGGCTCGGAACACTGAAGCTTTCTTT
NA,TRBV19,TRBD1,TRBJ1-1,CASSPGTGQGVAEAFF,TGTGCCAGTAGCCCTGGGACAGGACAGGGGGTCGCTGAAGCTTTCTTT
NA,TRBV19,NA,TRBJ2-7,CASGHGHEQYF,TGTGCCTCGGGACACGGACACGAGCAGTACTTC
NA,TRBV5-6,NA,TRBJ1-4,CAGRAGTSNEKLFF,TGTGCCGGCAGGGCCGGGACATCAAATGAAAAACTGTTTTTT
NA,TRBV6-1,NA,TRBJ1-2,CASRGLAGYTF,TGTGCCAGCAGGGGGTTGGCGGGCTACACCTTC
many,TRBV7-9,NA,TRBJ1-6,CASSLAGAKRSPLHF,TGTGCCAGCAGCTTAGCCGGGGCTAAGAGATCACCCCTCCACTTT
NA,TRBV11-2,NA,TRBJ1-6,CASSLSVQGGYSPLHF,TGTGCCAGCAGTTTATCGGTCCAGGGTGGCTATTCACCCCTCCACTTT
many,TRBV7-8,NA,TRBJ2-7,CASSSRRGNYEQYF,TGTGCCAGCAGCTCACGCAGGGGCAACTACGAGCAGTACTTC
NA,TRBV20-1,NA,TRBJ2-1,CSAREIRSSNEQFF,TGCAGTGCTAGAGAGATCAGATCCTCGAATGAGCAGTTCTTC
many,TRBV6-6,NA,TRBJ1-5,CASSIESRNQPQHF,TGTGCCAGCAGCATTGAGAGTCGCAATCAGCCCCAGCATTTT
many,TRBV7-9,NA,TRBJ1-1,CASVGRQNTEAFF,TGTGCCAGCGTCGGCAGGCAGAACACTGAAGCTTTCTTT
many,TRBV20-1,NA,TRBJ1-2,CSARPVRGRNYGYTF,TGCAGTGCTAGACCTGTCAGGGGCCGCAACTATGGCTACACCTTC
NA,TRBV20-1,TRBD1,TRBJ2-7,CSAADGDFGTGVQEQYF,TGCAGTGCTGCGGACGGAGATTTCGGGACAGGGGTGCAGGAGCAGTACTTC
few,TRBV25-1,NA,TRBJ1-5,CASSESRGAKETQHF,TGTGCCAGCAGTGAATCTAGGGGGGCTAAGGAGACCCAGCATTTT
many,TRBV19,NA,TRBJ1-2,CASMKDGGYTF,TGTGCCAGTATGAAGGATGGTGGCTACACCTTC
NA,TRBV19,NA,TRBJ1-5,CASRRSGSSNQPQHF,TGTGCCAGTCGTCGCTCAGGTTCTAGCAATCAGCCCCAGCATTTT
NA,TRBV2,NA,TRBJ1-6,CASSARPGTEAPLHF,TGTGCCAGCAGTGCTAGACCAGGGACCGAGGCACCCCTCCACTTT
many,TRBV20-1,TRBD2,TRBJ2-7,CSSGSGRAFGEQYF,TGCAGTAGTGGTAGCGGGAGGGCCTTTGGGGAGCAGTACTTC
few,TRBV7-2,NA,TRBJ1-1,CASSRGVAEAFF,TGTGCCAGCAGCCGGGGGGTTGCTGAAGCTTTCTTT
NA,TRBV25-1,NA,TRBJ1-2,CASRGISAGYTF,TGTGCCAGTCGTGGGATTTCGGCTGGCTACACCTTC
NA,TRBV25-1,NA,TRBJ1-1,CACSASDPTGADTEAFF,NA
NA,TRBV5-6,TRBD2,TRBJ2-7,CASSFSGGRPYEQYF,TGTGCCAGCAGCTTTTCGGGGGGGAGACCCTACGAGCAGTACTTC
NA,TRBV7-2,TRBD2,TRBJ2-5,CASSPGAVTSGVETQYF,TGTGCCAGCAGCCCGGGGGCAGTTACTAGCGGGGTTGAGACCCAGTACTTC
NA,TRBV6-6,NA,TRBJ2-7,CASSYRQSTVVYEQYF,TGTGCCAGCAGTTACCGCCAAAGCACGGTCGTCTACGAGCAGTACTTC
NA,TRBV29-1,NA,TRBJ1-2,CSVVGRNGYTF,TGCAGCGTTGTCGGGAGGAATGGCTACACCTTC
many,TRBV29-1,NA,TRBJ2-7,CSVEDLGRGTYEQYF,TGCAGCGTTGAAGATCTAGGCAGGGGAACCTACGAGCAGTACTTC
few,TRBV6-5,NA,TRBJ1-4,CASSYSTWGEKLFF,TGTGCCAGCAGTTACTCGACCTGGGGAGAAAAACTGTTTTTT
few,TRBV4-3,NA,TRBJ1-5,CASSQVFLWAYSNQPQHF,TGCGCCAGCAGCCAAGTCTTCCTTTGGGCTTATAGCAATCAGCCCCAGCATTTT
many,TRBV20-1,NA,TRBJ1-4,CSAPDLRTEKLFF,TGCAGTGCCCCGGACCTTCGGACTGAAAAACTGTTTTTT
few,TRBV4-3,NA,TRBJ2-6,CASSQDRTLQLSGANVLTF,TGCGCCAGCAGCCAAGACCGAACTCTACAACTCTCTGGGGCCAACGTCCTGACTTTC
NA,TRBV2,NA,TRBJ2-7,CASEWSSYEQYF,TGTGCCAGCGAATGGAGCTCCTACGAGCAGTACTTC
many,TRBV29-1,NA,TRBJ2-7,CSVEISYEQYF,TGCAGCGTTGAAATTAGTTACGAGCAGTACTTC
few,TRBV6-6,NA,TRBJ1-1,CASSYGGGRMNTEAFF,TGTGCCAGCAGTTACGGTGGCGGTCGCATGAACACTGAAGCTTTCTTT
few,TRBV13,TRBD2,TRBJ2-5,CASSVGLAGVSETQYF,TGCGCCAGCAGTGTTGGACTAGCGGGAGTATCAGAGACCCAGTACTTC
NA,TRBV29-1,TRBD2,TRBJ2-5,CSVRTSGGGETQYF,TGCAGCGTACGTACTAGCGGGGGAGGAGAGACCCAGTACTTC
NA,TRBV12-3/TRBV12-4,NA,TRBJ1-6,CASSREGFASPLHF,TGTGCCAGCAGCCGTGAGGGGTTTGCGTCACCCCTCCACTTT
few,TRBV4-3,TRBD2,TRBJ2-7,CASSQEPAGVSSYEQYF,TGCGCCAGCAGCCAAGAGCCAGCGGGGGTTTCCTCCTACGAGCAGTACTTC
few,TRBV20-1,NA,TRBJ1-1,CSARDQRRIHTEAFF,TGCAGTGCTAGAGATCAGAGGCGGATTCACACTGAAGCTTTCTTT
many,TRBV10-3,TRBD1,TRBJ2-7,CAIRSGGPGYEQYF,TGTGCCATCAGATCAGGGGGCCCGGGCTACGAGCAGTACTTC
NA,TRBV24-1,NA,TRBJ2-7,CATSAAGMNEQYF,TGTGCCACCAGTGCGGCAGGGATGAACGAGCAGTACTTC
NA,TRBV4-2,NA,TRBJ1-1,CASSPGRLAGTEAFF,TGTGCCAGCAGCCCGGGGCGACTGGCTGGCACTGAAGCTTTCTTT
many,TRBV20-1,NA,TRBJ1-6,CSATRERLSNSPLHF,TGCAGTGCGACGCGGGAACGTCTCTCCAATTCACCCCTCCACTTT
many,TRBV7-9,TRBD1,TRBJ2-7,CASSLGTGAGEQYF,TGCGCCAGCAGCTTGGGGACAGGGGCTGGCGAGCAGTACTTC
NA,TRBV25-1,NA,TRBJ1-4,CASVGGGEKLFF,TGTGCCAGCGTTGGAGGAGGTGAAAAACTGTTTTTT
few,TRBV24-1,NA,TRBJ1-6,CATSEPNSGADSPLHF,TGTGCCACCAGTGAGCCGAACTCTGGGGCAGATTCACCCCTCCACTTT